This TCR beta chain appears in the sequencing data of a study of shared clonotypes between healthy human individuals. For the study at large: The plates for each donor numbered three CD4 naive, three CD4 memory, two CD8 naive and one CD8 memory.

Clones were read by immunoSEQ multiplex PCR, and TCRdb kept only the in-frame ones, dropping some. Of over a million clones in the sample, 65% to 75% were seen once. HIV-negative, healthy adults without recent acute infections or vaccinations were the donors. Material: memory CD4+ T cells sorted from blood. As to subset: CD45RA-negative fraction. The source of this sequence is a man younger than 35 in good health.

The CDR3 bases are TGTGCTAGTGGTTTGGTACGGACAGGGGGCTACGAGCAGTACTTC. Its protein is CASGLVRTGGYEQYF. This sequence joins TRBV12-5 and TRBJ2-7; 10 nucleotides line up with TRBD1. This CDR3 has 15 residues. Per the germline V gene, CDR1 is LGHNT and CDR2 is FRNRAP. The V and J ends lost 0 bases and 3 bases, in that order; junction bases with no gene match: 2.